This entry features one T cell receptor (beta chain) sequence. Original handling: Amplifying reference gene primers gave estimates of nucleated cell counts. Data came from immunoSEQ multiplex PCR; TCRdb stores just in-frame clones and leaves some out. Clone size and the V and J calls come from that table; the DNA yielded D and trimming. The sample carries roughly 180,000 clones, around 80% recorded once. The data were taken from a study of blood T cell repertoires in COVID-19. At the level of the study: COVID-19 samples from acute and convalescent phases originated in the United States, Italy and Spain.

The specimen sequenced was peripheral blood. This TCR came from a woman of 80 years or more with COVID-19, enrolled during active disease.

The CDR3 bases are TGTGCCAGCAGCGTAGCCGGACTAGCGGGAGAGGAAGCGTACTTC. It encodes CASSVAGLAGEEAYF. V usage is TRBV9 and J usage is TRBJ2-7, with 13 bases fitting TRBD2. Germline lookup yields CDR1 SGDLS and CDR2 YYNGEE. The CDR3 length is 15 residues. V lost 0 bases and J lost 12; bases outside the gene matches: 9.